The T cell receptor beta chain described here comes from a study of blood T cell repertoires in COVID-19. Study-wide context: Sources were T cells, B-cell-depleted T cells, or PBMCs; the material itself was cDNA or gDNA.

CDR3 length: 16 amino acids. Germline V CDR1 and CDR2: PRHDT, FYEKMQ (reference sequence). The J segment lost 4 bases and the V segment lost 5 bases, leaving 7 bases of the junction unmatched. This clone showed up just a few times. As originally analysed: Reference gene primers were amplified, and this amplification served to estimate nucleated cell counts. Profiled with immunoSEQ multiplex PCR; TCRdb holds only in-frame clones, not every one. The V and J calls and clone size come from that table; D and trimming were worked out from the DNA. This sample has about 120,000 clones; around three quarters occur once, and the top ten carry 2% to 2.5%.

The origin of this receptor is a woman in her 70s with acute or convalescent COVID-19. This chain links TRBV13 with TRBJ2-3; 12 positions agree with TRBD1. The sequenced sample was peripheral blood. CDR3 nucleotides: TGTGCCAGCAGCAGACTGGGACAGGGGGCAGCAGATACGCAGTATTTT. It yields the protein CASSRLGQGAADTQYF.